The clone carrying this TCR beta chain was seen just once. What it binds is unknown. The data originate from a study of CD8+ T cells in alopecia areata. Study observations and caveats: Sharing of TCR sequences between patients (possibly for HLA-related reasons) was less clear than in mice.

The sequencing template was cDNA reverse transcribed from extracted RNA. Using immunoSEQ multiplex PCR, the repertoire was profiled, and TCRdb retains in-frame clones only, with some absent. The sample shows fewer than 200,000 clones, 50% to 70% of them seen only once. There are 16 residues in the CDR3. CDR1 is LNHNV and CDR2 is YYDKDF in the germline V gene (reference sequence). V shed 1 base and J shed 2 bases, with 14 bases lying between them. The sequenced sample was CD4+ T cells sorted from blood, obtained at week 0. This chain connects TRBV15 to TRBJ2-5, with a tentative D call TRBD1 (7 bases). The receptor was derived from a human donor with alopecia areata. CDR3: CATSRGRGLGQETQYF. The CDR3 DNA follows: TGTGCCACCAGCAGAGGGAGGGGGCTGGGGCAAGAGACCCAGTACTTC. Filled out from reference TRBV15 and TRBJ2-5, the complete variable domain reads DAMVIQNPRYQVTQFGKPVTLSCSQTLNHNVMYWYQQKSSQAPKLLFHYYDKDFNNEADTPDNFQSRRPNTSFCFLDIRSPGLGDTAMYLCATSRGRGLGQETQYFGPGTRLLVL.